This T cell receptor beta chain was recorded in a study of cytomegalovirus exposure and HLA in healthy donors. The CDR3 consists of 16 residues. The germline V gene has CDR1 LGHNA and CDR2 YNFKEQ. The junction had 3 bases not matched to a gene; V was cut back by 1 base and J by 3 bases. Study results and caveats: CMV serostatus stood as the only immune exposure information on hand. Cytomegalovirus-associated status was assigned to 164 TCR beta chains.

The PCR contained 60 Vbeta and 13 Jbeta primers. The method was immunoSEQ multiplex PCR; TCRdb's version includes in-frame clones alone and lacks a portion of them. The sample records around 160,000 clones, 68% being singletons. Of note for this clone: No antigen is known for it.

The chain couples TRBV4-2 to TRBJ1-4; 9 bases line up with TRBD1. The receptor comes from a woman between 18 and 29 years old in good health and CMV-seropositive. The specimen sequenced was PBMCs. In DNA form, the CDR3 reads TGTGCCAGCAGCCAAGGGACAGGGGTTGCTAATGAAAAACTGTTTTTT. Amino acids: CASSQGTGVANEKLFF.